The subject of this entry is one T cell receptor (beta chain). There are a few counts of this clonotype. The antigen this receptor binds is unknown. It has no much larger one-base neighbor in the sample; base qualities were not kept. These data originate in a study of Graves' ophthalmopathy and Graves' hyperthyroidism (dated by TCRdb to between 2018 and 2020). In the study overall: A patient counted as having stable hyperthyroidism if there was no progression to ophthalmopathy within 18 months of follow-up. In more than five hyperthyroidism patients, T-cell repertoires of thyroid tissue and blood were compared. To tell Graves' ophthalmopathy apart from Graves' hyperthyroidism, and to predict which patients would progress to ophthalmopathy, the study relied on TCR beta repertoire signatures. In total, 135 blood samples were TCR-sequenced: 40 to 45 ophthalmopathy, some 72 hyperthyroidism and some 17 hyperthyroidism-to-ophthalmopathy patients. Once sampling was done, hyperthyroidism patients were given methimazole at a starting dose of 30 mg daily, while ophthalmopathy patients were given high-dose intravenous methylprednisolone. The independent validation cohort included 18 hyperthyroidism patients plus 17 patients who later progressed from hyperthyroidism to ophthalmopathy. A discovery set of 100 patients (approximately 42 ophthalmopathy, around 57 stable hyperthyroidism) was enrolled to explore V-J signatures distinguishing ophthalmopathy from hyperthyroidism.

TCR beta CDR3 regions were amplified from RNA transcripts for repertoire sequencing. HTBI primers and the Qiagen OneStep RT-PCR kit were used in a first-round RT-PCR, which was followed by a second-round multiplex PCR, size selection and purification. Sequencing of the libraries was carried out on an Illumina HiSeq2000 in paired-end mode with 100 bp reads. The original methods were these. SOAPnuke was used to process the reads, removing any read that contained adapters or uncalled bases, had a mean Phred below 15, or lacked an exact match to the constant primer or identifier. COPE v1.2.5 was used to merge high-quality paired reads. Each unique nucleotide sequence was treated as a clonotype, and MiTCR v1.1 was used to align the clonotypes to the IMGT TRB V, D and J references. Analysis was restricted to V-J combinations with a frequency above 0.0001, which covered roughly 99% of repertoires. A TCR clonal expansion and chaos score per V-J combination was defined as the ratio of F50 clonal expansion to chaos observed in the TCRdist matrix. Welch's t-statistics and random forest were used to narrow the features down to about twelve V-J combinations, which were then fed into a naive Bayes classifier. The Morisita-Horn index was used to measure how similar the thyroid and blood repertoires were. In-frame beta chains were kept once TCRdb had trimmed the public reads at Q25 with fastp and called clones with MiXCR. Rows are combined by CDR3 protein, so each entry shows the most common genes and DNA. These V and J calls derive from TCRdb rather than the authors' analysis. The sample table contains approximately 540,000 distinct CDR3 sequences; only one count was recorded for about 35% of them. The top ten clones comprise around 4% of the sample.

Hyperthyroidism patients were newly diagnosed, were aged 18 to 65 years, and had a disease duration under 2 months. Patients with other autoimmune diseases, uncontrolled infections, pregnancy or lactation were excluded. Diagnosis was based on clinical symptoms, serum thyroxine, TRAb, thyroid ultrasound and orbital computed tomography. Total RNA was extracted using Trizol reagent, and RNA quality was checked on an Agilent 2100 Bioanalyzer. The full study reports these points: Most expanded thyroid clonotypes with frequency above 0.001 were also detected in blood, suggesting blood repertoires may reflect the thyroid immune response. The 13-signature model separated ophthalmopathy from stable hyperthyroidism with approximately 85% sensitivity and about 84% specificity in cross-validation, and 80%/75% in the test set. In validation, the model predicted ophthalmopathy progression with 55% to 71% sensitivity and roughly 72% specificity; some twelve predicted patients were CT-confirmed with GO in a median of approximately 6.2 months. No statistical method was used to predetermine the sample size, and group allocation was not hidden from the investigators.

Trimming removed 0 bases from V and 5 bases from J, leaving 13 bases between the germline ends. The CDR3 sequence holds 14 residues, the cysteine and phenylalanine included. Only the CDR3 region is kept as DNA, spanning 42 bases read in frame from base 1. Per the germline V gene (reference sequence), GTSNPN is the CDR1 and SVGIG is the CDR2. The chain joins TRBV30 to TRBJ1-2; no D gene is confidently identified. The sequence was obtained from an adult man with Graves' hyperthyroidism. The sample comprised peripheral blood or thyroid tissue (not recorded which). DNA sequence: TGTGCCTGGAGTGTAACCGAGATTGGATATGGCTACACCTTC. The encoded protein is CAWSVTEIGYGYTF.